This note documents a single TCR beta chain sequence. Naive CD8 cells, CD45RO-negative and positively selected for CCR7, excluded terminally differentiated effector memory CD45RA+ cells. The CDR3 is made up of 17 amino acids. Looked up from germline, CDR1 is SGHRS and CDR2 is YFSETQ. V was trimmed by 3 bases and J by 0 bases, leaving 13 bases between them. The data derive from a study of shared clonotypes between healthy human individuals. The repertoire was sequenced with immunoSEQ multiplex PCR; TCRdb's copy has only in-frame clones and lacks some. The data hold around 620,000 clones, with around 96% observed a single time.

The source is a woman aged 30 to 39 in good health. Sequenced: naive CD8+ T cells sorted from blood. The chain has TRBV5-1 and TRBJ2-6; D not certain. The CDR3 reads CASSSGVGRSGANVLTF. CDR3 nucleotides: TGCGCCAGCAGCTCTGGGGTCGGCCGCTCTGGGGCCAACGTCCTGACTTTC.